The 30 T cell receptor beta chains in this list originate from one sample, sequenced in a study of beta chain features in type 1 diabetes. Broader study findings: The study found moderately but significantly shorter TCRB CDR3s in all four CD4+ subsets of Type 1 diabetes patients.

These receptors have no known antigen. As every portion of the isolated RNA was reverse transcribed, the sequencing read expressed TCRB transcripts. Clones were sequenced by immunoSEQ multiplex PCR, and TCRdb holds only the in-frame ones, with some missing. The data contain about 700,000 clones, roughly an eighth of them singletons. The source material was naive CD4+ T cells from blood. The origin of the receptors is a man aged 18 to 35 with type 1 diabetes.

The rearrangement joins TRBV9 to TRBJ1-1; 9 positions match TRBD1. The CDR3 runs to 14 residues. Losses at the gene ends were 0 bases for V and 11 bases for J; bases not matched to a gene: 8. CDR1 and CDR2 (germline): SGDLS, YYNGEE. CDR3 loop: CASSVEGTGLGAFF. The CDR3 DNA sequence: TGTGCCAGCAGCGTAGAAGGGACAGGGCTGGGGGCTTTCTTT.

The chain couples TRBV29-1 to TRBJ2-7; 8 nucleotides agree with TRBD1. With 5 bases clipped from V and 3 bases from J, the junction kept 9 bases outside the gene matches. From germline, CDR1 is SQVTM and CDR2 ANQGSEA. CDR3 length equals 14 residues. The DNA for the CDR3 is TGCAGCGTTTCCGGACAGGGCCTGGGCTACGAGCAGTACTTC. This codes for CSVSGQGLGYEQYF.

CDR3 sequence reads: CATTDRDTDTQYF. In nucleotides, the CDR3 is TGTGCCACCACGGACAGGGACACAGATACGCAGTATTTT. The chain carries TRBV5-4 and TRBJ2-3; 8 nucleotides match TRBD1. Per germline, CDR1 SGHNT and CDR2 YYREEE (reference sequence). The length of the CDR3 is 13 residues. J was trimmed by 2 bases and V by 9 bases; bases with no gene match: 5.

This clone was seen a handful of times. CDR3 amino acids: CASSFLTGMNTEAFF. The CDR3 DNA sequence: TGCGCCAGCAGCTTTCTGACAGGGATGAACACTGAAGCTTTCTTT. The V call is TRBV5-1, the J call TRBJ1-1, with 7 bases lining up with TRBD1. V gave up 2 bases and J gave up 0 bases; unmatched junction bases: 4. The germline gives CDR1 SGHRS, CDR2 YFSETQ. The CDR3 loop spans 15 amino acids. The full variable domain, rest sourced from reference TRBV5-1 and TRBJ1-1, is KAGVTQTPRYLIKTRGQQVTLSCSPISGHRSVSWYQQTPGQGLQFLFEYFSETQRNKGNFPGRFSGRQFSNSRSEMNVSTLELGDSALYLCASSFLTGMNTEAFFGQGTRLTVV.

The chain combines TRBV9 with TRBJ2-3, with 9 bases aligning to TRBD2. The CDR3 contains 16 residues. V was pared by 4 bases and J by 2 bases, with 8 bases of the junction left unmatched. From germline, CDR1 is SGDLS and CDR2 YYNGEE. CDR3 region: CASSPRLAVNTDTQYF. The CDR3 DNA sequence: TGTGCCAGCAGCCCCCGACTAGCGGTGAACACAGATACGCAGTATTTT.

The DNA of the CDR3 is TGTGCTAGTGGGGAGGGAAACTATGGCTACACCTTC. Protein product: CASGEGNYGYTF. The gene calls are TRBV12-5 and TRBJ1-2; D unresolved. V gave up 6 bases and J gave up 2 bases, with 7 bases separating them. From germline, CDR1 is LGHNT and CDR2 FRNRAP. The CDR3 runs 12 residues.

Only a few counts were recorded for this clone. The J gene is TRBJ1-6, the V gene TRBV7-9; D unresolved. This CDR3 has 11 amino acids. Trimming removed 5 bases from V and 14 bases from J, with 10 bases in between. Looked up from germline, CDR1 is SEHNR and CDR2 is FQNEAQ (reference sequence). CDR3 sequence: CASSTSTTLHF. The CDR3 nucleotides are TGTGCCAGCAGCACCTCCACGACCCTCCACTTT.

This chain links TRBV13 with TRBJ2-6; 9 nucleotides line up with TRBD1. CDR1 and CDR2 from the germline V gene are PRHDT and FYEKMQ (reference sequence). CDR3 length equals 19 residues. J gave up 0 bases and V 5 bases, and 11 bases lay outside the gene matches. CDR3 protein: CASSLRPGQGLSGANVLTF. DNA of the CDR3: TGTGCCAGCAGCCTAAGGCCGGGACAGGGCCTCTCTGGGGCCAACGTCCTGACTTTC.

This chain links TRBV9 with TRBJ1-2; no clear D gene. V was cut by 2 bases and J by 8 bases, with 10 bases left in between. This CDR3 is 12 amino acids long. Germline V gene data show CDR1 as SGDLS and CDR2 as YYNGEE. CDR3 nucleotide sequence: TGTGCCAGCAGCGTTCCTGGGAGAGGCTACACCTTC. As protein: CASSVPGRGYTF.

CDR3: CASSPPSGGSEQFF. CDR3 DNA: TGTGCCAGCTCACCACCTAGCGGGGGGAGTGAGCAGTTCTTC. V is TRBV18 and J is TRBJ2-1; 10 bases fit TRBD2. The V gene's germline CDR1 is KGHSH and CDR2 LQKENI. This CDR3 is built from 14 residues. V shed 0 bases, J shed 9 bases, and the junction held 2 bases outside the gene matches. The full variable domain, completed using reference TRBV18 and TRBJ2-1, is NAGVMQNPRHLVRRRGQEARLRCSPMKGHSHVYWYRQLPEEGLKFMVYLQKENIIDESGMPKERFSAEFPKEGPSILRIQQVVRGDSAAYFCASSPPSGGSEQFFGPGTRLTVL.

This rearrangement joins TRBV30 to TRBJ1-1, with D possibly being TRBD1 (5 bases). V lost 1 base to trimming and J lost 4 bases, with 13 bases between them. The CDR3 is 14 amino acids. In germline, CDR1 is GTSNPN, CDR2 SVGIG (reference sequence). The CDR3, as DNA: TGTGCCTGGAGTGCCCTCGGCCAGGGCACTGAAGCTTTCTTT. As protein: CAWSALGQGTEAFF. Using reference TRBV30 and TRBJ1-1 for the parts outside the CDR3, the full variable domain is SQTIHQWPATLVQPVGSPLSLECTVEGTSNPNLYWYRQAAGRGLQLLFYSVGIGQISSEVPQNLSASRPQDRQFILSSKKLLLSDSGFYLCAWSALGQGTEAFFGQGTRLTVV.

The chain uses TRBV6-4 and TRBJ1-3; D uncertain. Germline V CDR1 and CDR2: MRHNA, SNTAGT. V lost 2 bases, J lost 3 bases, and 5 bases lay in between. CDR3 size: 13 residues. As DNA, the CDR3 is TGTGCCAGCAGTGACCCAAGTGGAAACACCATATATTTT. Its translation is CASSDPSGNTIYF.

The sample holds a few counts of this clone. The genes are TRBV9 and TRBJ1-2, with D uncertain. V dropped 0 bases and J dropped 8 bases, with 8 bases sitting between them. The CDR3 covers 12 residues. CDR1 and CDR2 (germline): SGDLS, YYNGEE. Here the CDR3 DNA reads TGTGCCAGCAGCGTAGACGTAAGGGGCTACACCTTC. This encodes CASSVDVRGYTF.

The chain recombines TRBV30 with TRBJ2-4; 10 positions match TRBD2. Trimming cost V 2 bases and J 9 bases; bases outside gene matches: 7. Germline V gene lookup returns CDR1 GTSNPN and CDR2 SVGIG (reference sequence). The CDR3 loop spans 14 amino acids. CDR3 region: CAWSLSGGAGIQYF. The CDR3 DNA reads as TGTGCCTGGAGTTTGAGCGGGGGGGCCGGCATTCAGTACTTC.

The rearrangement links TRBV20-1 to TRBJ2-1; no clear D. V was pared by 4 bases and J by 7 bases, with 8 bases between. Germline V CDR1 and CDR2: DFQATT, SNEGSKA (reference sequence). CDR3 length: 11 residues. The CDR3 sequence is CSATERNEQFF. The CDR3 DNA is TGCAGTGCTACCGAGAGGAATGAGCAGTTCTTC.

The genes are TRBV18 and TRBJ2-7; D is perhaps TRBD1 (5 bases). Germline assignment: CDR1 KGHSH and CDR2 LQKENI. V was pared by 3 bases and J by 2 bases, with 14 bases between. The CDR3 runs 15 residues. CDR3 residues: CASSPLLGVTYEQYF. The CDR3 DNA reads as TGTGCCAGCTCACCTCTTTTAGGGGTTACCTACGAGCAGTACTTC.

This clone was seen more than once but under ten times. The V and J genes are TRBV10-3 and TRBJ2-2; 11 bases line up with TRBD2. This CDR3 spans 17 amino acids. The ends lost 2 bases at V and 2 bases at J; junction bases unmatched: 4. CDR1 and CDR2 (germline): ENHRY, SYGVKD. The CDR3 loop is CAISETGTSGNTGELFF. The CDR3, as DNA: TGTGCCATCAGTGAGACCGGGACTAGCGGAAACACCGGGGAGCTGTTTTTT.

The genes are TRBV10-3 and TRBJ2-1; D ambiguous. Per the germline V gene, CDR1 is ENHRY and CDR2 is SYGVKD. The CDR3 extends over 12 amino acids. V dropped 7 bases and J dropped 3 bases, with 7 bases sitting between them. The CDR3 bases are TGTGCCATCACCGGCGGCTACAATGAGCAGTTCTTC. Its translation is CAITGGYNEQFF.

This chain joins TRBV10-2 and TRBJ2-2; D ambiguous. Germline loops: CDR1 WSHSY, CDR2 SAAADI. Between the trimmed V and J ends, which lost 7 bases and 4 bases, there was a span of 7 bases. The CDR3 contains 12 residues. Here the CDR3 reads CASTESTGELFF. The CDR3 DNA follows: TGCGCCAGCACCGAATCCACCGGGGAGCTGTTTTTT.

This rearrangement joins TRBV18 to TRBJ2-7; D not certain. The CDR3 totals 15 residues. Germline values: CDR1 KGHSH, CDR2 LQKENI. V lost 3 bases and J lost 0, with 12 bases in between. The CDR3 spells CASSPGTTISYEQYF. Here the CDR3 DNA reads TGTGCCAGCTCACCGGGCACGACCATCTCCTACGAGCAGTACTTC.

The V call is TRBV25-1, the J call TRBJ1-2; D call uncertain. This CDR3 has 16 residues. The V gene's germline CDR1 is MGHDK and CDR2 SYGVNS. V was clipped by 1 base and J by 4 bases, with 16 bases between them. The CDR3, as DNA: TGTGCCAGCAGTGAATCTGTGAGGGAAGGTGGCTATGGCTACACCTTC. Its protein is CASSESVREGGYGYTF.

This clone was detected only a few times. The chain recombines TRBV5-6 with TRBJ1-2; unclear D gene. The CDR3 is 12 residues long. CDR1 SGHDT and CDR2 YYEEEE come from the germline V gene. V shed 5 bases and J shed 3 bases, with 8 bases lying between them. The CDR3 here is CASSIGHYGYTF. CDR3 coding DNA: TGTGCCAGCAGTATAGGGCACTATGGCTACACCTTC.

This clone was recorded a few times. V usage is TRBV7-2 and J usage is TRBJ1-2; D ambiguous. Germline V CDR1 and CDR2: SGHTA, FQGNSA. Deletions cut 5 bases from V and 8 bases from J, with 15 bases between. The CDR3 loop spans 13 amino acids. CDR3 nucleotide sequence: TGTGCCAGCAGCCCGGGCCAGGTTAAAGGCTACACCTTC. Translation: CASSPGQVKGYTF.

The chain employs TRBV25-1 and TRBJ2-7; D ambiguous. In germline, CDR1 is MGHDK, CDR2 SYGVNS. V shed 1 base and J shed 2 bases, with 9 bases lying between them. This CDR3 spans 14 amino acids. The CDR3 sequence: CASSEWAVPYEQYF. The CDR3 DNA is TGTGCCAGCAGTGAATGGGCAGTTCCCTACGAGCAGTACTTC.

This chain links TRBV9 with TRBJ1-6; tentative D call: TRBD1 (6 bases). With 4 bases removed from V and 6 bases from J, the gap between germline ends came to 14 bases. CDR1 is SGDLS and CDR2 is YYNGEE in the germline V gene. This CDR3 is 15 amino acids long. This chain's CDR3 is CASSSDRSINSPLHF. The CDR3 DNA is TGTGCCAGCAGCAGTGACAGGTCGATTAATTCACCCCTCCACTTT.

This clone was picked up a small number of times. The genes are TRBV5-6 and TRBJ1-6, with D possibly being TRBD1 (6 bases). This CDR3 spans 14 amino acids. Trimming stripped 6 bases from V and 7 bases from J, with 14 bases between. Germline CDR1 SGHDT, CDR2 YYEEEE. The CDR3 DNA reads as TGTGCCAGCACCCTCTGGGGGCCAAATTCACCCCTCCACTTT. This translates into CASTLWGPNSPLHF.

In this sample, this clone turned up a few times. This rearrangement joins TRBV30 to TRBJ1-4; 8 bases are shared with TRBD1. V lost 7 bases, J lost 7 bases, and 8 bases stayed unmatched. The CDR3 loop spans 13 amino acids. CDR1 GTSNPN and CDR2 SVGIG come from the germline V gene (reference sequence). The CDR3 nucleotides are TGTGCCTCCCAAACAGGGGGGAGTGAAAAACTGTTTTTT. Amino acids: CASQTGGSEKLFF.

This clone appeared a few times. The J gene is TRBJ1-1, the V gene TRBV9; 9 bases match TRBD1. Germline CDR1 and CDR2: SGDLS and YYNGEE. The CDR3 is 15 amino acids. V trimming: 4 bases; J trimming: 5 bases; junction bases outside the gene matches: 9. The CDR3 DNA reads TGTGCCAGCAGCCCCACACAGGGGGCGCGAACTGAAGCTTTCTTT. Residues: CASSPTQGARTEAFF. The complete variable domain, with remaining parts taken from reference TRBV9 and TRBJ1-1, reads DSGVTQTPKHLITATGQRVTLRCSPRSGDLSVYWYQQSLDQGLQFLIQYYNGEERAKGNILERFSAQQFPDLHSELNLSSLELGDSALYFCASSPTQGARTEAFFGQGTRLTVV.

V is TRBV4-1 and J is TRBJ1-6; TRBD1 matches 7 bases. Germline values: CDR1 MGHRA, CDR2 YSYEKL. The CDR3 is 16 amino acids. Trimming took 5 bases from V and 9 from J; bases not matched to a gene: 13. The CDR3 nucleotides are TGCGCCAGCAGCGATCCGACAGGGTCTGTTATTTCACCCCTCCACTTT. Its protein product is CASSDPTGSVISPLHF.

In its sample, this clone was seen a few times. This chain joins TRBV19 and TRBJ1-6; TRBD1 aligns across 7 bases. Germline trimming cut 9 bases from V and 0 bases from J; bases unmatched to any gene: 5. Germline V gene lookup returns CDR1 LNHDA and CDR2 SQIVND (reference sequence). The CDR3 has 15 amino acids. The CDR3 DNA reads TGTGCCAGGGACAGGAGGAGCTCCTATAATTCACCCCTCCACTTT. As protein: CARDRRSSYNSPLHF.